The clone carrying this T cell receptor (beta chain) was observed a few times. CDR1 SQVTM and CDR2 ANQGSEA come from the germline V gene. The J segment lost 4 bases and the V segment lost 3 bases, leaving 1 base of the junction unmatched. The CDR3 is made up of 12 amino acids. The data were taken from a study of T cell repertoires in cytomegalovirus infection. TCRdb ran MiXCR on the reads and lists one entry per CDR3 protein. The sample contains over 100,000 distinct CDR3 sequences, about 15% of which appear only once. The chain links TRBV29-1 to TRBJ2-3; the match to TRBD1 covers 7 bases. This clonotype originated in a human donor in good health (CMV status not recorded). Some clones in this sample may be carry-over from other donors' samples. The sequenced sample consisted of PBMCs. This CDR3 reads CSVEQGADTQYF. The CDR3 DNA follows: TGCAGCGTTGAGCAGGGGGCAGATACGCAGTATTTT.